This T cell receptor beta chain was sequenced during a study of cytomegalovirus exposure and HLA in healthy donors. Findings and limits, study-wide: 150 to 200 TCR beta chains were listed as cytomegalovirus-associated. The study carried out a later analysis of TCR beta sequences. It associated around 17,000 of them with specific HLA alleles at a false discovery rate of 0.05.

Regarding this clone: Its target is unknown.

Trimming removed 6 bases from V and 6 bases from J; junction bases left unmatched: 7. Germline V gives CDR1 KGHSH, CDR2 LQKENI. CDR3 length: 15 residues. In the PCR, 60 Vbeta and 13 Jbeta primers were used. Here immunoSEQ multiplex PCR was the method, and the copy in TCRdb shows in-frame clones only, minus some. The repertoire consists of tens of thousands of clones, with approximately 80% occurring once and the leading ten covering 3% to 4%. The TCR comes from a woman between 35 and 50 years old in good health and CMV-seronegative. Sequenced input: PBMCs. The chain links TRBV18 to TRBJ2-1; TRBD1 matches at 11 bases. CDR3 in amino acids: CASSITGTGGNEQFF. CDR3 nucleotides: TGTGCCAGCTCCATTACCGGGACAGGGGGCAATGAGCAGTTCTTC.